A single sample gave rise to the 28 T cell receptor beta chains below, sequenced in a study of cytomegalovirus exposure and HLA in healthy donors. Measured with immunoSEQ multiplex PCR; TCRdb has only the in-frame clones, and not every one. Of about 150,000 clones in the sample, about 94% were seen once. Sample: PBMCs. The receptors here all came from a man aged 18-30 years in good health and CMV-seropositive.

The DNA of the CDR3 is TGTGCCAGCAACATAGGACAGGGACTAGCCAAAAACATTCAGTACTTC. Translated, it gives CASNIGQGLAKNIQYF. This chain uses TRBV28 with TRBJ2-4; 8 bases are shared with TRBD1. The CDR3 runs to 16 residues. V was clipped by 7 bases and J by 0 bases; unmatched bases: 8. Germline V gene data show CDR1 as MDHEN and CDR2 as SYDVKM.

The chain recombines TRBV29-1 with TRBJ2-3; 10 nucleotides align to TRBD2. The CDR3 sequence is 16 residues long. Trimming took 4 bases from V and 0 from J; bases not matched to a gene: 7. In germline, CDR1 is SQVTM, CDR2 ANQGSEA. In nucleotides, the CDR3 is TGCAGCGTTGGGGCCTATAGCGGGAGGAGCACAGATACGCAGTATTTT. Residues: CSVGAYSGRSTDTQYF.

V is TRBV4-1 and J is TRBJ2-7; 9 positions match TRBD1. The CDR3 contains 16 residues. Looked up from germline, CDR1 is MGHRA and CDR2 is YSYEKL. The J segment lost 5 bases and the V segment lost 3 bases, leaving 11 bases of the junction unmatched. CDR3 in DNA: TGCGCCAGCAGCCAGCTCCCGGGACAGGGTGTGGACGAGCAGTACTTC. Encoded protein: CASSQLPGQGVDEQYF.

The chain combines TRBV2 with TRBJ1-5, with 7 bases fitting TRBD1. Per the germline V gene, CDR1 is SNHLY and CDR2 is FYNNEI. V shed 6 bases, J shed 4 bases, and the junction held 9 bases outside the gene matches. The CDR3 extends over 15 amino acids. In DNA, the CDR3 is TGTGCCAGCAGCGCAAGACAGGGACGAAATCAGCCCCAGCATTTT. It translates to CASSARQGRNQPQHF. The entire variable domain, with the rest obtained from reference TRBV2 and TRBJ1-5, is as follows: EPEVTQTPSHQVTQMGQEVILRCVPISNHLYFYWYRQILGQKVEFLVSFYNNEISEKSEIFDDQFSVERPDGSNFTLKIRSTKLEDSAMYFCASSARQGRNQPQHFGDGTRLSIL.

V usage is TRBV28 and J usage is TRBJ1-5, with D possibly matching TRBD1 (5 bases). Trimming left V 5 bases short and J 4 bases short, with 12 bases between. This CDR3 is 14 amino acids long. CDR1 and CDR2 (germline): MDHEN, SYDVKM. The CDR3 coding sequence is TGTGCCAGCAGTCCCCGACAGAATAATCAGCCCCAGCATTTT. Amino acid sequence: CASSPRQNNQPQHF.

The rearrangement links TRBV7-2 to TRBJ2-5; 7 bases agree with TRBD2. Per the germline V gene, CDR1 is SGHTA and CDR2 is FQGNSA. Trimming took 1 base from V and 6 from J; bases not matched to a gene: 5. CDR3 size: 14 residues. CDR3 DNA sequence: TGTGCCAGCAGCTTAGAAGCTAGCGGTAAGACCCAGTACTTC. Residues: CASSLEASGKTQYF.

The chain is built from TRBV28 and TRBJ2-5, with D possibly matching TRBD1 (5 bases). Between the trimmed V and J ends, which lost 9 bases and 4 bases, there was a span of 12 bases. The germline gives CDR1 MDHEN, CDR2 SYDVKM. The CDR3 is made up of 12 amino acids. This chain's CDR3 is CASARVIETQYF. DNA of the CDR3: TGTGCCAGTGCCAGGGTAATAGAGACCCAGTACTTC.

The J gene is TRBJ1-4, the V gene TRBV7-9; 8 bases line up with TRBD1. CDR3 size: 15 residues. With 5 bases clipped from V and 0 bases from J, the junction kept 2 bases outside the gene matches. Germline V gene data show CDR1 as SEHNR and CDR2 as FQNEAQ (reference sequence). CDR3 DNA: TGTGCCAGCAGCGAGACAGGGGCAACTAATGAAAAACTGTTTTTT. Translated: CASSETGATNEKLFF.

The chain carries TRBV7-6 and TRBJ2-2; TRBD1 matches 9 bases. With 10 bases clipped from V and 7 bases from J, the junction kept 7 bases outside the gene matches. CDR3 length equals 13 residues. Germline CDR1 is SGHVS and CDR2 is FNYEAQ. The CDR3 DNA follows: TGTGCCACCATCCGGACAGGGGTCGGGGAGCTGTTTTTT. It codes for CATIRTGVGELFF.

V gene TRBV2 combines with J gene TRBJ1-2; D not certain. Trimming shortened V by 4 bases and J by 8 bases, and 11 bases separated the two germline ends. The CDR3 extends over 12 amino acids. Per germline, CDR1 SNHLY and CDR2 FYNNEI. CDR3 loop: CASSVGPRGYTF. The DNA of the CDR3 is TGTGCCAGCAGTGTGGGCCCTCGGGGCTACACCTTC.

CDR3 coding DNA: TGTGCCAGCAGCGCCGACGATGGGGCAGGCTATGGCTACACCTTC. Protein sequence: CASSADDGAGYGYTF. The chain carries TRBV9 and TRBJ1-2; possible D gene TRBD1, 5 bases. CDR1 is SGDLS, CDR2 YYNGEE, per germline. Deletions cut 3 bases from V and 4 bases from J, with 16 bases between. The CDR3 loop spans 15 amino acids. Looking up the rest from reference TRBV9 and TRBJ1-2 gives the full variable domain: DSGVTQTPKHLITATGQRVTLRCSPRSGDLSVYWYQQSLDQGLQFLIQYYNGEERAKGNILERFSAQQFPDLHSELNLSSLELGDSALYFCASSADDGAGYGYTFGSGTRLTVV.

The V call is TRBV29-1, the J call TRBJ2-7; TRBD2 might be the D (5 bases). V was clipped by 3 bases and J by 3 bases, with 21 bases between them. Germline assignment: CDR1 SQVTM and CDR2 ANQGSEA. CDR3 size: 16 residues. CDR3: CSVEMWARELGYEQYF. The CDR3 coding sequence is TGCAGCGTTGAGATGTGGGCGAGGGAACTGGGCTACGAGCAGTACTTC.

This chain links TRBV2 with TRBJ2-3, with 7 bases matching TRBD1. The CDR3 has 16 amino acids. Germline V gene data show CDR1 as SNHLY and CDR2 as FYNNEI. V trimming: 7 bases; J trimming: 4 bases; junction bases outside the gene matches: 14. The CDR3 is CASILLDRLEADTQYF. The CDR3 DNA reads TGTGCCAGCATTCTACTGGACAGGTTGGAAGCAGATACGCAGTATTTT. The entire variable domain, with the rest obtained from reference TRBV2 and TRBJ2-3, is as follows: EPEVTQTPSHQVTQMGQEVILRCVPISNHLYFYWYRQILGQKVEFLVSFYNNEISEKSEIFDDQFSVERPDGSNFTLKIRSTKLEDSAMYFCASILLDRLEADTQYFGPGTRLTVL.

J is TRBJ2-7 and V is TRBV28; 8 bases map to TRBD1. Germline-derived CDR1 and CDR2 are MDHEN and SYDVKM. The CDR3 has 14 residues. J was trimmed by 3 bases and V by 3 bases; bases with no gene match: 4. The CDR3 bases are TGTGCCAGCAGTTTTTGGGACAGGCGCTACGAGCAGTACTTC. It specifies CASSFWDRRYEQYF. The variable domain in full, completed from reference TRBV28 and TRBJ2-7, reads DVKVTQSSRYLVKRTGEKVFLECVQDMDHENMFWYRQDPGLGLRLIYFSYDVKMKEKGDIPEGYSVSREKKERFSLILESASTNQTSMYLCASSFWDRRYEQYFGPGTRLTVT.

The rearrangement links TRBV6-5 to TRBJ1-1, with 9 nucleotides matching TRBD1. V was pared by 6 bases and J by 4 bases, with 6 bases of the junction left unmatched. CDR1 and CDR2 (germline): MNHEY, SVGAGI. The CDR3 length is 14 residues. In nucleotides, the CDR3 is TGTGCCAGCAGCCCGACAGGGGGTCTCACTGAAGCTTTCTTT. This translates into CASSPTGGLTEAFF.

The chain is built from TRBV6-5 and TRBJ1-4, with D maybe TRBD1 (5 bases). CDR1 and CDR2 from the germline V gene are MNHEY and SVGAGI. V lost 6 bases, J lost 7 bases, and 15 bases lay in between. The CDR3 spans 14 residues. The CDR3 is CASRLQGEGEKLFF. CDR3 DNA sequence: TGTGCCAGCAGGCTGCAAGGGGAGGGTGAAAAACTGTTTTTT.

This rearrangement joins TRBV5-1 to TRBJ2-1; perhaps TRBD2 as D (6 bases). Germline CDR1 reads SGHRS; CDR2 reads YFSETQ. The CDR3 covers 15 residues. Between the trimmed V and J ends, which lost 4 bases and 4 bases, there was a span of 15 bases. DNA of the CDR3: TGCGCCAGCAGCAATCCCGGGACTCTGTACAATGAGCAGTTCTTC. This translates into CASSNPGTLYNEQFF.

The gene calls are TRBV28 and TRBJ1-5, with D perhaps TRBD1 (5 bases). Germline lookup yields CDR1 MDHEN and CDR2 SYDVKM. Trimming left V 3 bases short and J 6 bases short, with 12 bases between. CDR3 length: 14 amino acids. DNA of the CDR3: TGTGCCAGCAGTTTTCAGGGTGCGATTCAGCCCCAGCATTTT. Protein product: CASSFQGAIQPQHF.

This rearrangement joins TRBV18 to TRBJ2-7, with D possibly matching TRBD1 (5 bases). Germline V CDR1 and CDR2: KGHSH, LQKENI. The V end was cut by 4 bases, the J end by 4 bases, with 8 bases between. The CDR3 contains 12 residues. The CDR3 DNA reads TGTGCCAGCTCACAGGACAATTACGAGCAGTACTTC. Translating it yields CASSQDNYEQYF. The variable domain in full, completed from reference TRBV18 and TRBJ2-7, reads NAGVMQNPRHLVRRRGQEARLRCSPMKGHSHVYWYRQLPEEGLKFMVYLQKENIIDESGMPKERFSAEFPKEGPSILRIQQVVRGDSAAYFCASSQDNYEQYFGPGTRLTVT.

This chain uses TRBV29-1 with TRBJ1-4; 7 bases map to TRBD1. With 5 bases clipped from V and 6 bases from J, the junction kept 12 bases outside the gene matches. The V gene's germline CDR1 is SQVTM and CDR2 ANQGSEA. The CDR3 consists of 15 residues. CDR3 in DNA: TGCAGCGTTAAAGTCTTGGGACAGCAAGATGAAAAACTGTTTTTT. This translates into CSVKVLGQQDEKLFF.

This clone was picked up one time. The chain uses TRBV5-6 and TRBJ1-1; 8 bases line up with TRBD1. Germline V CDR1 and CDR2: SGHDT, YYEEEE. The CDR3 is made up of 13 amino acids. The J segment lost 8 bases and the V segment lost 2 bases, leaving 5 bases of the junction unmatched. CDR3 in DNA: TGTGCCAGCAGCTTTACGACAGGGGCGGAAGCTTTCTTT. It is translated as CASSFTTGAEAFF. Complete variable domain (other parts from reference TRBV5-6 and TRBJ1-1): DAGVTQSPTHLIKTRGQQVTLRCSPKSGHDTVSWYQQALGQGPQFIFQYYEEEERQRGNFPDRFSGHQFPNYSSELNVNALLLGDSALYLCASSFTTGAEAFFGQGTRLTVV.

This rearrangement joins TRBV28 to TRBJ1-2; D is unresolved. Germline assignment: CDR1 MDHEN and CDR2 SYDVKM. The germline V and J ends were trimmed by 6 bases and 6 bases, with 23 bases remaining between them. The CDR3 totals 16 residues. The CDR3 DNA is TGTGCCAGCAGCCCCCTAGCGGGATTGGCTCTCAATGGCTACACCTTC. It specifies CASSPLAGLALNGYTF.

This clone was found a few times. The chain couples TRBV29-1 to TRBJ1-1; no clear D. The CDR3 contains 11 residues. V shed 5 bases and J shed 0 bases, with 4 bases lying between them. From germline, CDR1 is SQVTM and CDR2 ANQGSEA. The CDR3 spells CSVLVNTEAFF. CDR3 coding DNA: TGCAGCGTTTTAGTGAACACTGAAGCTTTCTTT.

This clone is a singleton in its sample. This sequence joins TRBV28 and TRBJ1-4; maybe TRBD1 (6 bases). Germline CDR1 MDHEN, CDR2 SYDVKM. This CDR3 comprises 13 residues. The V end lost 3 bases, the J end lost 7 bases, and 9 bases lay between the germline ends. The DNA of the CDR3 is TGTGCCAGCAGTTTTGGGGGCGGTGAAAAACTGTTTTTT. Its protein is CASSFGGGEKLFF. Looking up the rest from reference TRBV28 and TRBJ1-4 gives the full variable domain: DVKVTQSSRYLVKRTGEKVFLECVQDMDHENMFWYRQDPGLGLRLIYFSYDVKMKEKGDIPEGYSVSREKKERFSLILESASTNQTSMYLCASSFGGGEKLFFGSGTQLSVL.

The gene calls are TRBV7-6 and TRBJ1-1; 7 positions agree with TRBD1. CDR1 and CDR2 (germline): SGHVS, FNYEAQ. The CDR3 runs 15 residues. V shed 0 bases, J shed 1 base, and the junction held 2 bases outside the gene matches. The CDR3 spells CASSLAWTGNTEAFF. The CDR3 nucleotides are TGTGCCAGCAGCTTAGCCTGGACAGGGAACACTGAAGCTTTCTTT. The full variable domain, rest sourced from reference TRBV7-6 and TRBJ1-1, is GAGVSQSPRYKVTKRGQDVALRCDPISGHVSLYWYRQALGQGPEFLTYFNYEAQQDKSGLPNDRFSAERPEGSISTLTIQRTEQRDSAMYRCASSLAWTGNTEAFFGQGTRLTVV.

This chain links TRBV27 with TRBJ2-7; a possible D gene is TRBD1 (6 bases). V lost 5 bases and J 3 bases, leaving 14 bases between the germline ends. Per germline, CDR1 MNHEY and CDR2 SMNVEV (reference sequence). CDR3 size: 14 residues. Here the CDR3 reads CASSKTGFSYEQYF. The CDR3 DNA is TGTGCCAGCAGTAAAACAGGGTTTAGCTACGAGCAGTACTTC.

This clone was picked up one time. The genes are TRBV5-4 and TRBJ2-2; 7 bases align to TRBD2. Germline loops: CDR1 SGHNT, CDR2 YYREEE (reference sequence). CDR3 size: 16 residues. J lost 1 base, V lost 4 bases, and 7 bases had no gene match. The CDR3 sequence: CASSPASGVNTGELFF. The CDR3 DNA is TGTGCCAGCAGCCCCGCTAGCGGAGTGAACACCGGGGAGCTGTTTTTT.

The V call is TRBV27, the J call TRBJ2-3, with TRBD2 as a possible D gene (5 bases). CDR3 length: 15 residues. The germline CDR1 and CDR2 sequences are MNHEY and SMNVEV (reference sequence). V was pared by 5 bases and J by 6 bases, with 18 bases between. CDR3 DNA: TGTGCCAGCAGTAATACACTCGGGATTCTGGATACGCAGTATTTT. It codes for CASSNTLGILDTQYF.